Following are 9 T cell receptor beta chains from one sample sequenced in a study of blood T cell repertoires in COVID-19. Profiling relied on immunoSEQ multiplex PCR, and the TCRdb table lists in-frame clones only, not all of them. The table has roughly 310,000 clones, approximately 90% seen once. Sequenced sample: peripheral blood. The origin of the receptors is a woman between 45 and 60 years old with active or convalescent COVID-19.

The chain combines TRBV12-3 or TRBV12-4 with TRBJ2-7; 7 bases are shared with TRBD1. The CDR3 is 12 residues long. The trim removed 6 bases at V and 5 bases at J, leaving 4 bases unmatched. The DNA for the CDR3 is TGTGCCAGCAGAGCGACAGGGAACGAGCAGTACTTC. Encoded protein: CASRATGNEQYF.

This chain connects TRBV2 to TRBJ1-1, with D tentatively TRBD1 (5 bases). Trimming took 8 bases from V and 5 from J, leaving 18 bases between them. Looked up from germline, CDR1 is SNHLY and CDR2 is FYNNEI. This CDR3 has 14 amino acids. The CDR3 DNA reads as TGTGCCAGCCGCTATGGGGCGCATAGAACTGAAGCTTTCTTT. This encodes CASRYGAHRTEAFF.

The chain uses TRBV20-1 and TRBJ1-2; D is ambiguous. This CDR3 has 11 residues. Per germline, CDR1 DFQATT and CDR2 SNEGSKA (reference sequence). Trimming stripped 3 bases from V and 4 bases from J, with 6 bases between. CDR3 coding DNA: TGCAGTGCTAGGGGAGGCTATGGCTACACCTTC. Protein product: CSARGGYGYTF.

The rearrangement joins TRBV28 to TRBJ2-7, with D perhaps TRBD1 (5 bases). Trimming pared 4 bases from V and 3 bases from J, leaving 10 bases between. Germline loops: CDR1 MDHEN, CDR2 SYDVKM. The CDR3 length is 13 residues. CDR3 sequence (DNA): TGTGCCAGCAGTTCAGGGTTAGACTACGAGCAGTACTTC. Residues: CASSSGLDYEQYF.

V is TRBV7-9 and J is TRBJ2-7; 7 bases fit TRBD1. The V gene end was trimmed by 5 bases and the J gene end by 6 bases; junction bases not matched to a gene: 13. This CDR3 contains 15 residues. The germline V gene encodes CDR1 SEHNR and CDR2 FQNEAQ (reference sequence). As DNA, the CDR3 is TGTGCCAGCAGCGCGCGACAGGGAAACGGAGCCGAGCAGTACTTC. As protein: CASSARQGNGAEQYF. Together with reference TRBV7-9 and TRBJ2-7, the CDR3 gives the full variable domain: DTGVSQNPRHKITKRGQNVTFRCDPISEHNRLYWYRQTLGQGPEFLTYFQNEAQLEKSRLLSDRFSAERPKGSFSTLEIQRTEQGDSAMYLCASSARQGNGAEQYFGPGTRLTVT.

The chain employs TRBV19 and TRBJ1-1; possibly TRBD1 for D (6 bases). V dropped 5 bases and J dropped 3 bases, with 13 bases sitting between them. Germline CDR1 LNHDA, CDR2 SQIVND (reference sequence). This CDR3 region has 14 residues. The CDR3 nucleotides are TGTGCCAGTAGTGGTCGCGGGGGCGACACTGAAGCTTTCTTT. It encodes CASSGRGGDTEAFF.

The V gene is TRBV7-9, the J gene TRBJ2-7, with 8 bases identical to TRBD1. This CDR3 is 16 amino acids long. Per the germline V gene, CDR1 is SEHNR and CDR2 is FQNEAQ (reference sequence). V shed 1 base, J shed 3 bases, and the junction held 8 bases outside the gene matches. The CDR3 sequence: CASSLVSGTGDYEQYF. The CDR3 DNA is TGTGCCAGCAGCTTAGTTTCCGGGACAGGCGACTACGAGCAGTACTTC.

This clone came up once. The CDR3 loop is CASSHQPPQGSNQPQHF. The CDR3, as DNA: TGTGCCAGCAGTCACCAGCCCCCACAGGGAAGCAATCAGCCCCAGCATTTT. The chain joins TRBV27 to TRBJ1-5, with D possibly matching TRBD1 (6 bases). CDR1 is MNHEY and CDR2 is SMNVEV in the germline V gene (reference sequence). This CDR3 is 17 amino acids long. Trimming took off 5 bases at V and 1 base at J, with 18 bases between the two ends.

V gene TRBV27 combines with J gene TRBJ2-2, with no clear D. The CDR3 runs to 11 residues. Germline CDR1 and CDR2: MNHEY and SMNVEV (reference sequence). Trimming shortened V by 3 bases and J by 8 bases, and 4 bases separated the two germline ends. The CDR3 coding sequence is TGTGCCAGCAGTTTGTCTGGGGAGCTGTTTTTT. Translating gives CASSLSGELFF.